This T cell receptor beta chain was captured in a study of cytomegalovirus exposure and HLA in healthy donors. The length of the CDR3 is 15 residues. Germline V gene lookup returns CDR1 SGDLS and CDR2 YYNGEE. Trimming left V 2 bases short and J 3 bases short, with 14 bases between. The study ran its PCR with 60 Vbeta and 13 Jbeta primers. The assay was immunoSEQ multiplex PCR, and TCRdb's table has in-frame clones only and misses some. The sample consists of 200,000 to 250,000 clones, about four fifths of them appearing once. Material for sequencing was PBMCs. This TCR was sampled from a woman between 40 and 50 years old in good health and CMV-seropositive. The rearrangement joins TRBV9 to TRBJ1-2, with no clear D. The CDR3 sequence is CASSVSTGVDYGYTF. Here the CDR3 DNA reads TGTGCCAGCAGCGTCTCGACCGGGGTAGACTATGGCTACACCTTC.